This TCR beta chain was captured by sequencing in a study of cytomegalovirus exposure and HLA in healthy donors. The PCR employed 60 Vbeta primers together with 13 Jbeta primers. Produced via immunoSEQ multiplex PCR; TCRdb's table is partial and in-frame only. The sample consists of approximately 270,000 clones, about 80% of them appearing once. Study conclusions and caveats: The authors later found most CMV-associated TCR beta chains appeared HLA-restricted.

Germline V gene data show CDR1 as LGHNT and CDR2 as FRNRAP. Losses at the gene ends were 6 bases for V and 0 bases for J; bases not matched to a gene: 3. The CDR3 extends over 14 amino acids. About this clone itself: The antigen remains undetermined.

This TCR was recovered from a girl aged 2-9 years in good health and CMV-seronegative. J is TRBJ2-7 and V is TRBV12-5; TRBD2 aligns across 9 bases. The sequenced sample consisted of PBMCs. The CDR3 DNA sequence: TGTGCTAGTGGGGAAGCGGGAGGCTCCTACGAGCAGTACTTC. This translates into CASGEAGGSYEQYF.